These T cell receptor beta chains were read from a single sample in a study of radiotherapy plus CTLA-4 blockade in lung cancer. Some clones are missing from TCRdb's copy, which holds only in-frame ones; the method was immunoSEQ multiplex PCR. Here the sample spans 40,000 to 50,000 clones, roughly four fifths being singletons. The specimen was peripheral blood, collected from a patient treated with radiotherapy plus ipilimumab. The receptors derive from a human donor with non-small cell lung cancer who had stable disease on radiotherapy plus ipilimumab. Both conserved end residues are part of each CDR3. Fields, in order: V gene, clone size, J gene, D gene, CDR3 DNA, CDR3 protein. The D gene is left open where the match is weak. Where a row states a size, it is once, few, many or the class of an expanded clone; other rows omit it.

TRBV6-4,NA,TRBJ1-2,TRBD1,TGTGCCAGCAGTCGGGGACAGGGGGACTATGGCTACACCTTC,CASSRGQGDYGYTF
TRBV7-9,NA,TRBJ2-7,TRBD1,TGTGCCAGCAGCACCCGGACAGGGACCTACGAGCAGTACTTC,CASSTRTGTYEQYF
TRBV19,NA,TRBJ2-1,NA,TGTGCCAGTAGTAAAGCCACTAGAGGCAATGAGCAGTTCTTC,CASSKATRGNEQFF
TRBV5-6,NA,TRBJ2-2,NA,TGTGCCAGCAGCCCGGACTGGAACACCGGGGAGCTGTTTTTT,CASSPDWNTGELFF
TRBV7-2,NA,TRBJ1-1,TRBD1,TGTGCCAGCAGCCTAGGACAGGGCTTGAACACTGAAGCTTTCTTT,CASSLGQGLNTEAFF
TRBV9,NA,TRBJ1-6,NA,TGTGCCAGCAGCGTAGAGGGGGGGGGAGATTCACCCCTCCACTTT,CASSVEGGGDSPLHF
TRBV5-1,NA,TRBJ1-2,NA,TGCGCCAGCAGCTTGGCGACAGCCAACTATGGCTACACCTTC,CASSLATANYGYTF
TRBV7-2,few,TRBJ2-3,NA,TGTGCCAGCAGCAAAAGCGGCGGAGGGGTCCCAGATACGCAGTATTTT,CASSKSGGGVPDTQYF
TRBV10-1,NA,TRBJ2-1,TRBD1,TGCGCCAGCAGAGACGGGACAGGGGATACCAATGAGCAGTTCTTC,CASRDGTGDTNEQFF
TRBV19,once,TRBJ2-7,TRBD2,TGTGCCAGTAGGCTAGCGGGAGGCGAGCAGTACTTC,CASRLAGGEQYF
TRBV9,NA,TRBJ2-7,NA,TGTGCCAGCAGCGTAGCGGGGTCTGGCGAGCAGTACTTC,CASSVAGSGEQYF
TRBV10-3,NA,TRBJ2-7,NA,TGTGCCATCAGTGAGGCGGGACGCCCCTCCTACGAGCAGTACTTC,CAISEAGRPSYEQYF
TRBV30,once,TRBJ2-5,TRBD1,TGTGCCTGGAGTGCGGACAGGGGGCTCGCAGAGACCCAGTACTTC,CAWSADRGLAETQYF
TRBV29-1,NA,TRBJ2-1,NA,TGCAGCGTTGAGAAGAGGGAACTAGCAGGCAATGAGCAGTTCTTC,CSVEKRELAGNEQFF
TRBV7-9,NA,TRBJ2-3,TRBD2,TGTGCCAGCAGCCCTCGGGGGGGGACCTCAAAAGATACGCAGTATTTT,CASSPRGGTSKDTQYF
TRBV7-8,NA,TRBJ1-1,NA,TGTGCCAGCAGCTTGCTCGCGGAGAACACTGAAGCTTTCTTT,CASSLLAENTEAFF
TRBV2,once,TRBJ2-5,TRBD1,TGTGCCAGCACCGGGGACAGGCTGGAAGAGACCCAGTACTTC,CASTGDRLEETQYF
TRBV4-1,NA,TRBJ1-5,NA,TGCGCCAGCAGCCAATGGGACTTGAGCAATCAGCCCCAGCATTTT,CASSQWDLSNQPQHF
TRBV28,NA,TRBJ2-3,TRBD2,TGTGCCAGCAACCCTAGGGGCGGGGGGACAGATACGCAGTATTTT,CASNPRGGGTDTQYF
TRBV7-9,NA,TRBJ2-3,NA,TGTGCCAGCAGCCCACCGGGGGATACGCAGTATTTT,CASSPPGDTQYF
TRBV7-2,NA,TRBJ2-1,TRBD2,TGTGCCAGCAGCTTATGGACTAGCGGGGGTTACAATGAGCAGTTCTTC,CASSLWTSGGYNEQFF
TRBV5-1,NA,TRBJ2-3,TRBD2,TGCGCCAGCAGCTTGGCAACTAGCGGGACAGATACGCAGTATTTT,CASSLATSGTDTQYF
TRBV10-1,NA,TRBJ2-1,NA,TGCGCCAGCAGTGCCTCCGGGACTTGGGAGCAGTTCTTC,CASSASGTWEQFF
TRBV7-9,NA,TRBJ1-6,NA,TGTGCCAGCAGCTTATTGGGCCAACCCCTCCACTTT,CASSLLGQPLHF
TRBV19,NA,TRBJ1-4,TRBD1,TGTGCCAGTAGTCAAGACAGGGGAGGTGAAAAACTGTTTTTT,CASSQDRGGEKLFF
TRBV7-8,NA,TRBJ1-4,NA,TGTGCCAGCAGGGTGCAAGGACAGTACTCCCAACTGTTTTTT,CASRVQGQYSQLFF
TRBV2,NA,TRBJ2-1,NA,TGTGCCAGCAGTGAAGCGCTTCGGGGGACAGCCTTCGATGAGCAGTTCTTC,CASSEALRGTAFDEQFF
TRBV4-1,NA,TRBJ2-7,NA,TGCGCCAGCAGCCAAGATTTGTCGGGGAAGAACGAGCAGTACTTC,CASSQDLSGKNEQYF
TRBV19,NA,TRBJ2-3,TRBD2,TGTGCCAGTAGTAGGCTAGCGGGATCAGATACGCAGTATTTT,CASSRLAGSDTQYF
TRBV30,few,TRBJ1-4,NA,TGTGCCTGGAGTGGAACAGGGTATACTGAAAAACTGTTTTTT,CAWSGTGYTEKLFF
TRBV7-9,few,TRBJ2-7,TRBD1,TGTGCCAGCAGCCCGGCCGCGACAGGGGAGCAGTACTTC,CASSPAATGEQYF
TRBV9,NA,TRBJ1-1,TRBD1,TGTGCCAGCAGCGTAGGGGGGACAGGGGGCGCCGCTGAAGCTTTCTTT,CASSVGGTGGAAEAFF
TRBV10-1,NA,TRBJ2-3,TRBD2,TGCGCCAGCGGACCGGGACTAGCGGGCACAGATACGCAGTATTTT,CASGPGLAGTDTQYF
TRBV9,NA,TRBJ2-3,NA,TGTGCCAGCAGCGCCGATCTAAAACCGCAGTATTTT,CASSADLKPQYF
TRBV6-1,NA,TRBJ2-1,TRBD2,TGTGCCAGCAGTGAAATTAGGGCTAGCGGAAACAATGAGCAGTTCTTC,CASSEIRASGNNEQFF
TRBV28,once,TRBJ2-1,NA,TGTGCCAGCAGTTTATCCCAATCCTACAATGAGCAGTTCTTC,CASSLSQSYNEQFF
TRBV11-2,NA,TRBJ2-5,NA,TGTGCCAGCAGTAGGGGGTACCAAGAGACCCAGTACTTC,CASSRGYQETQYF
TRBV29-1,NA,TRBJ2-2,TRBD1,TGCAGCGGGGGACAGGGGGCTTCGACCGGGGAGCTGTTTTTT,CSGGQGASTGELFF
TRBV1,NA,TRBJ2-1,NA,TGCACCAGCAGCCAAGCCGGGACTAGCGGGAGGGCCTACAATGAGCAGTTCTTC,CTSSQAGTSGRAYNEQFF
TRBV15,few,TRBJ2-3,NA,TGTGCCTCTCAAGCGGGCCTAGGCACAGATACGCAGTATTTT,CASQAGLGTDTQYF